This T cell receptor beta chain is drawn from a study of shared clonotypes between healthy human individuals. Germline values: CDR1 LGHNA, CDR2 YSLEER. The CDR3 has 15 amino acids. Trimming removed 6 bases at V and 4 bases at J, with 19 bases between. Clones were read by immunoSEQ multiplex PCR, and TCRdb kept only the in-frame ones, dropping some. The sample shows some 450,000 clones, about 74% of them seen only once. The receptor was isolated from a woman aged 35 to 49 in good health. Some clones in this sample may be carry-over from other donors' samples. Sequencing used PBMCs. This rearrangement joins TRBV4-3 to TRBJ2-7, with a tentative D call TRBD2 (5 bases). CDR3 sequence: CASSSTLSRGYEQYF. The CDR3 DNA sequence: TGCGCCAGCAGTAGTACCCTTTCCCGAGGGTACGAGCAGTACTTC.